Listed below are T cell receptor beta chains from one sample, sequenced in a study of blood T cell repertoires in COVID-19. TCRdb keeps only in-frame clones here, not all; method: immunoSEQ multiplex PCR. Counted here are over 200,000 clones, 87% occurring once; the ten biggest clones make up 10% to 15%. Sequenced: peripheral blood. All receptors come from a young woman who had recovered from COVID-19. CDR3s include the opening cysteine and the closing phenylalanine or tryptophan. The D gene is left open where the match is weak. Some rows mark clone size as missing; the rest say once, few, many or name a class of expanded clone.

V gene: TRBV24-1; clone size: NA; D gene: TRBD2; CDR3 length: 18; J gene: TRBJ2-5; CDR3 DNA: TGTGCCACCAGTGGGGAACAGGGGACTAGCGGGAGCGGGGAGACCCAGTACTTC; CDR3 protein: CATSGEQGTSGSGETQYF
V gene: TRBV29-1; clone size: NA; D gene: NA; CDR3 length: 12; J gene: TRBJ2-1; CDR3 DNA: TGCAGCGTTGAAATTCAGGGCAATGAGCAGTTCTTC; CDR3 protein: CSVEIQGNEQFF
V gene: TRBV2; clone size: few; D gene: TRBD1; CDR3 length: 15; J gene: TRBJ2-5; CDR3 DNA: TGTGCCAGCAGTTCGGACAGGGGTAGCTCGGAGACCCAGTACTTC; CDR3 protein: CASSSDRGSSETQYF
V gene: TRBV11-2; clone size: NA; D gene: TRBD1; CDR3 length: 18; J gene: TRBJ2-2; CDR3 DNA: TGTGCCAGCAGCCTAGGGGTGGGGACAGGGGTGAACACCGGGGAGCTGTTTTTT; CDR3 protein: CASSLGVGTGVNTGELFF
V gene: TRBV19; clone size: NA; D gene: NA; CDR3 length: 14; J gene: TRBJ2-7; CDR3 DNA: TGTGCCAGTAGTATAGGGATCAGGGTCGGCGAGCAGTACTTC; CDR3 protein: CASSIGIRVGEQYF
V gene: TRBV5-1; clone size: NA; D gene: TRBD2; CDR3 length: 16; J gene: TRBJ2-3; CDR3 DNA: TGCGCCAGCAGCTTGCCACTAGCGGGGGGCACAGATACGCAGTATTTT; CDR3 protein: CASSLPLAGGTDTQYF
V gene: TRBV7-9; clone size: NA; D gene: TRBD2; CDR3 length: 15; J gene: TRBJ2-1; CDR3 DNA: TGTGCCAGCAGCGGTAGGACTAGCGGGAGGGCCGAGCAGTTCTTC; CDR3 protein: CASSGRTSGRAEQFF
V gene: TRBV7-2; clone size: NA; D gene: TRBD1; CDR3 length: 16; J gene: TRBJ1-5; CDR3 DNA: TGTGCCAGCAGCCCCTTATCGGGACAGCCCAATCAGCCCCAGCATTTT; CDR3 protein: CASSPLSGQPNQPQHF
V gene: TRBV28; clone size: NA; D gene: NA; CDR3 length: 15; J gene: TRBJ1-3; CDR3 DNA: TGTGCCAGCAGCGACCCTGGGACATCTGGAAACACCATATATTTT; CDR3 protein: CASSDPGTSGNTIYF
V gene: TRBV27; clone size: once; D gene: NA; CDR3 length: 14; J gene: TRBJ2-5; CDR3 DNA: TGTGCCAGCAGTTCCTGGACAGAACAAGAGACCCAGTACTTC; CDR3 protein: CASSSWTEQETQYF
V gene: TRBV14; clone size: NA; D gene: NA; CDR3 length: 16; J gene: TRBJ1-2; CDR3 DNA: TGTGCCAGCGCTCCCCCATATCAACTGAGGAACTATGGCTACACCTTC; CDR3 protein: CASAPPYQLRNYGYTF
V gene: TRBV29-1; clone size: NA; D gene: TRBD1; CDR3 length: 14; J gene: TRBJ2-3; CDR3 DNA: TGCAGCGTTAGGACAGGGGTCGTCACAGATACGCAGTATTTT; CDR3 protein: CSVRTGVVTDTQYF
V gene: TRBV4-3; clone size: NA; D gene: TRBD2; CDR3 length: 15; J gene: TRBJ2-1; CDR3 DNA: TGCGCCAGCAGCCAGGGTAGCGGGAGACGTAATGAGCAGTTCTTC; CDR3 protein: CASSQGSGRRNEQFF
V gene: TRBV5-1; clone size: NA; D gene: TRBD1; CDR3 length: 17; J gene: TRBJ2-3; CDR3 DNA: TGCGCCAGCAGCCGATCAAACAGGGGGTCGACCACAGATACGCAGTATTTT; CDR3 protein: CASSRSNRGSTTDTQYF
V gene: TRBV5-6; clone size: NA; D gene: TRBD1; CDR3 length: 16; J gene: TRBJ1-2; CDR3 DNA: TGTGCCAGCAGCTTATTGGGACAGAGAACTAACTATGGCTACACCTTC; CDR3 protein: CASSLLGQRTNYGYTF
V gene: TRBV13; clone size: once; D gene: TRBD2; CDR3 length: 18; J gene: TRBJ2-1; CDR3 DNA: TGTGCCAGCAGCGAGGGACTAGCGGGATTTGAAGCCTACAATGAGCAGTTCTTC; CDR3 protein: CASSEGLAGFEAYNEQFF
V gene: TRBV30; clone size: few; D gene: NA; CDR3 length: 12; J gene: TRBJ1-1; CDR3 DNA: TGTGCCTGGGGACTGGGGGCCACTGAAGCTTTCTTT; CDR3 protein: CAWGLGATEAFF
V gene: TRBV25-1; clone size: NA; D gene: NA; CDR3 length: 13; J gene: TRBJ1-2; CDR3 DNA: TGTGCCACCTCGGCAGAGAACTATTATGGCTACACCTTC; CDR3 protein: CATSAENYYGYTF
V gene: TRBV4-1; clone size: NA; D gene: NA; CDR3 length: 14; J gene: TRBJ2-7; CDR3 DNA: TGCGCCAGCAGCCACACTACTGGCCCCTACGAGCAGTACTTC; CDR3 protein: CASSHTTGPYEQYF
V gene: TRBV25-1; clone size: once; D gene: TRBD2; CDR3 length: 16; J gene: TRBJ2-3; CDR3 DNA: TGTGCCAGCACCTCCGGACTAGCGGGAGGCCCAGATACGCAGTATTTT; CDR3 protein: CASTSGLAGGPDTQYF
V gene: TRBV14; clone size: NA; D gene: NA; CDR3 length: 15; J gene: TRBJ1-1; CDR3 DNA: TGTGCCAGCAGCCAAGATCTTGAGGTGGCTAGGGAAGCTTTCTTT; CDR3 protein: CASSQDLEVAREAFF
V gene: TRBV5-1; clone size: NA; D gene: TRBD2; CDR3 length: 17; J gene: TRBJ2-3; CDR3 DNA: TGCGCCAGCAGCTCCGGGACTAGCGGCGCTAGCACAGATACGCAGTATTTT; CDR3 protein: CASSSGTSGASTDTQYF